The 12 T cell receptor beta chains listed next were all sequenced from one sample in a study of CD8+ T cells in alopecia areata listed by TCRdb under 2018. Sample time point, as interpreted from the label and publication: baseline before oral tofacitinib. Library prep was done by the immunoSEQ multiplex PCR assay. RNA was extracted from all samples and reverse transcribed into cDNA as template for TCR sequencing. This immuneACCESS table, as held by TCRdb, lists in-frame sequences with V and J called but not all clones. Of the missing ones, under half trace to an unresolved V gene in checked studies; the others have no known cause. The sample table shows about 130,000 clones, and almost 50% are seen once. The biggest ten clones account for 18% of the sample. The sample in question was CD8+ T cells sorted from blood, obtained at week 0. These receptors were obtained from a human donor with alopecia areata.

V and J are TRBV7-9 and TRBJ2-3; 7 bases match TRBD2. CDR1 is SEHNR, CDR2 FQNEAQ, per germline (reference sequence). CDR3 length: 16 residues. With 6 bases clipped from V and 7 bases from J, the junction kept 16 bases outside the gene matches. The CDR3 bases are TGTGCCAGCAGGCCACCCTCCCGGGACTATAGGCATACGCAGTATTTT. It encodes CASRPPSRDYRHTQYF. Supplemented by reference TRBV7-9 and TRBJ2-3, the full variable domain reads DTGVSQNPRHKITKRGQNVTFRCDPISEHNRLYWYRQTLGQGPEFLTYFQNEAQLEKSRLLSDRFSAERPKGSFSTLEIQRTEQGDSAMYLCASRPPSRDYRHTQYFGPGTRLTVL.

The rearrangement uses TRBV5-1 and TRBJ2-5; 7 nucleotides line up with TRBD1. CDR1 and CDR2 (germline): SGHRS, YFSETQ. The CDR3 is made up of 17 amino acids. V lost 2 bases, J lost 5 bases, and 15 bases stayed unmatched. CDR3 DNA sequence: TGCGCCAGCAGCTTAGTTCCGGGACAGACCAAGAAGGAGACCCAGTACTTC. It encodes CASSLVPGQTKKETQYF.

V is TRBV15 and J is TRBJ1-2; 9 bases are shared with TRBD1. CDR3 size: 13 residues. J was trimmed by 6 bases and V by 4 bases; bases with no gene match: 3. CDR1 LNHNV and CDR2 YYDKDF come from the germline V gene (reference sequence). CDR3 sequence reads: CATSIGTGNGYTF. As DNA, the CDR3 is TGTGCCACCAGCATCGGGACAGGGAATGGCTACACCTTC.

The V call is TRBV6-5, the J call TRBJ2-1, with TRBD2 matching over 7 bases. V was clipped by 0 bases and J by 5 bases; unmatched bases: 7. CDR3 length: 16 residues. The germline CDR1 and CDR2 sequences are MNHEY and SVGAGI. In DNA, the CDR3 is TGTGCCAGCAGTTACTCGACGAGCGGGAAACACAATGAGCAGTTCTTC. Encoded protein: CASSYSTSGKHNEQFF.

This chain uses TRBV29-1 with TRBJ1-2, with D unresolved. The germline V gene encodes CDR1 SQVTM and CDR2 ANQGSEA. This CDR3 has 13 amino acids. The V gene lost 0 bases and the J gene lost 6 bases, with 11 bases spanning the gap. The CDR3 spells CSVEDRQGHGYTF. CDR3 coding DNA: TGCAGCGTTGAAGACAGGCAAGGGCATGGCTACACCTTC.

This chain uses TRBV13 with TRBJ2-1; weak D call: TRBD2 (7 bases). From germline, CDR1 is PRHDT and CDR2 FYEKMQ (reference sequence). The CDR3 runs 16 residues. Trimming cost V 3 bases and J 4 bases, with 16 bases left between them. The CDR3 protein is CASSLGGPILYNEQFF. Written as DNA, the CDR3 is TGTGCCAGCAGCTTGGGGGGGCCGATTTTATACAATGAGCAGTTCTTC.

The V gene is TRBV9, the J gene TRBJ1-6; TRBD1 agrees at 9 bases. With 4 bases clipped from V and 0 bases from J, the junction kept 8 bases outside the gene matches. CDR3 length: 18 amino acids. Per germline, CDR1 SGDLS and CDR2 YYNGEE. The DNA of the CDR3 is TGTGCCAGCAGCCCCCCCGGACAGGGGAGCTCCTATAATTCACCCCTCCACTTT. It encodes CASSPPGQGSSYNSPLHF.

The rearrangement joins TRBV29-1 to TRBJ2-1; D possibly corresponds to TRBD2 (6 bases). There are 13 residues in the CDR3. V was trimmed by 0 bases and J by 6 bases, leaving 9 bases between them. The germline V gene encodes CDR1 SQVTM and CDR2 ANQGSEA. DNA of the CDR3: TGCAGCGTTGAAGATCCAGCGGGCAATGAGCAGTTCTTC. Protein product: CSVEDPAGNEQFF.

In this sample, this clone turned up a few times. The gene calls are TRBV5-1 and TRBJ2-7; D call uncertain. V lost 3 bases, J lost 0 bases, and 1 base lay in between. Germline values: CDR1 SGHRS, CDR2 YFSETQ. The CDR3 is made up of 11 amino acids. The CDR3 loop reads CASSSSYEQYF. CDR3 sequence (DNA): TGCGCCAGCAGCTCCTCCTACGAGCAGTACTTC.

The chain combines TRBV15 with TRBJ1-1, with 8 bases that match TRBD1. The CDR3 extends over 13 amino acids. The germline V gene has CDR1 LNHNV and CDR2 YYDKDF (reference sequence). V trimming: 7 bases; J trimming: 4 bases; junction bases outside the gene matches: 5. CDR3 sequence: CATTSGQGTEAFF. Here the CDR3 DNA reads TGTGCCACCACCTCAGGACAGGGCACTGAAGCTTTCTTT.

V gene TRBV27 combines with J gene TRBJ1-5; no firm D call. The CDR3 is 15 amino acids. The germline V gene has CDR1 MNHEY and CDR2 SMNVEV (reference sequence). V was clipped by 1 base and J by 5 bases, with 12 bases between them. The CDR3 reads CASSLWASRDQPQHF. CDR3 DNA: TGTGCCAGCAGTTTATGGGCCTCCCGCGATCAGCCCCAGCATTTT.

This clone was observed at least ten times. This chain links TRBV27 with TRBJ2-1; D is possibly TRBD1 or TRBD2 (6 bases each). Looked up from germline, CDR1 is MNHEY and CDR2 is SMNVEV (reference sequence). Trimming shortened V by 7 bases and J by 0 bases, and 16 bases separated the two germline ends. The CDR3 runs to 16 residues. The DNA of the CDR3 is TGTGCCAGCACCTCAGGAGGGGGATTCTCCTACAATGAGCAGTTCTTC. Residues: CASTSGGGFSYNEQFF.